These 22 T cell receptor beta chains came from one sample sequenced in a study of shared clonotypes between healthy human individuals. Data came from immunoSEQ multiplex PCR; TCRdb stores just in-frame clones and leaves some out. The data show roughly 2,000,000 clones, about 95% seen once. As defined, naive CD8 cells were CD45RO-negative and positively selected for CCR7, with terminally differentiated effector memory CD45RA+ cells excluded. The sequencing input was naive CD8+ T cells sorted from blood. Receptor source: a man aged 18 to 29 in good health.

The CDR3 bases are TGTGCCAGCAGCCCCCGACAGGGGGCAGGAGAGACCCAGTACTTC. Translated: CASSPRQGAGETQYF. This sequence joins TRBV13 and TRBJ2-5, with TRBD1 matching 10 bases. V lost 5 bases to trimming and J lost 4 bases; unmatched junction nucleotides: 7. Germline loops: CDR1 PRHDT, CDR2 FYEKMQ (reference sequence). There are 15 residues in the CDR3.

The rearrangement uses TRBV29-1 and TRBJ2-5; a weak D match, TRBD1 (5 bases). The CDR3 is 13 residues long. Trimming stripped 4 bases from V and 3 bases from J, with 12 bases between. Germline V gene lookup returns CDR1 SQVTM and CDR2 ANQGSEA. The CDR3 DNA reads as TGCAGCGTTGGTCCGATAGGGGAAGAGACCCAGTACTTC. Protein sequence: CSVGPIGEETQYF. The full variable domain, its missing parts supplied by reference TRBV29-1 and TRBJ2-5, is SAVISQKPSRDICQRGTSLTIQCQVDSQVTMMFWYRQQPGQSLTLIATANQGSEATYESGFVIDKFPISRPNLTFSTLTVSNMSPEDSSIYLCSVGPIGEETQYFGPGTRLLVL.

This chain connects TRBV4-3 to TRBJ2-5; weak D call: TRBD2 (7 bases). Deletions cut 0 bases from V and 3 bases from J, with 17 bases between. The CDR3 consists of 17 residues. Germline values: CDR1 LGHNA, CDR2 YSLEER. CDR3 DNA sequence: TGCGCCAGCAGCCAAGATTTGGGGGGAGGGGGTGAAGAGACCCAGTACTTC. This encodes CASSQDLGGGGEETQYF.

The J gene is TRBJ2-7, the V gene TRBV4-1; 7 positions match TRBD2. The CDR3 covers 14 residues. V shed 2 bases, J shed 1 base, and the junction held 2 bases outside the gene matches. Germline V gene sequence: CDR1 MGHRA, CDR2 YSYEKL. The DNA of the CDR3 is TGCGCCAGCAGCCAACAAGCGGGGTCCTACGAGCAGTACTTC. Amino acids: CASSQQAGSYEQYF.

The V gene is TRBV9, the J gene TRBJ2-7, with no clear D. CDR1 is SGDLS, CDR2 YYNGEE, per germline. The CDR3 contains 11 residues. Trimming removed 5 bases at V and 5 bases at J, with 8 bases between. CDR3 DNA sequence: TGTGCCAGCAGTGCAGCAGACGAGCAGTACTTC. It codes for CASSAADEQYF.

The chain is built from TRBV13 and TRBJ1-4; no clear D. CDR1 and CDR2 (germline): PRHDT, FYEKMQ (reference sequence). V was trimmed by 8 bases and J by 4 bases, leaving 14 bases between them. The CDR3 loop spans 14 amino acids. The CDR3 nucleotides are TGTGCCAGCCGCCCGGCACTAGATAATGAAAAACTGTTTTTT. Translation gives CASRPALDNEKLFF.

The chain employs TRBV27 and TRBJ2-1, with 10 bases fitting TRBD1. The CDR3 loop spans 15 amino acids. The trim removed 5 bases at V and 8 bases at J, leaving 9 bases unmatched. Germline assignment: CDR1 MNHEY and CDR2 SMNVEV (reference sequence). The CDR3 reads CASSPRQGAVDEQFF. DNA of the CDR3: TGTGCCAGCAGTCCGCGACAGGGGGCGGTCGATGAGCAGTTCTTC.

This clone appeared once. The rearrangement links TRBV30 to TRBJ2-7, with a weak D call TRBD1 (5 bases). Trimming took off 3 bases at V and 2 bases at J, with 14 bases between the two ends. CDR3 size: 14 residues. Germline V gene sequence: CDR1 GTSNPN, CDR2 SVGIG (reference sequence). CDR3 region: CAWSQTGLTYEQYF. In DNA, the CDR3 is TGTGCCTGGAGCCAAACAGGCCTCACCTACGAGCAGTACTTC.

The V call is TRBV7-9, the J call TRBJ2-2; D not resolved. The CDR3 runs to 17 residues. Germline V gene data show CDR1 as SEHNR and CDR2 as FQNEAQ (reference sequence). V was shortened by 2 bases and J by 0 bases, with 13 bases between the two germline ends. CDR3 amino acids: CASSLPRGESNTGELFF. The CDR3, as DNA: TGTGCCAGCAGCTTACCGCGTGGGGAATCGAACACCGGGGAGCTGTTTTTT.

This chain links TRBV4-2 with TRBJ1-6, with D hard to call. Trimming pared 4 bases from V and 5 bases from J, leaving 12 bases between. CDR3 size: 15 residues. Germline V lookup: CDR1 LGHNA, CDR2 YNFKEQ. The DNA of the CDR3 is TGTGCCAGCAGCCTCTCCTGGTCCAATAATTCACCCCTCCACTTT. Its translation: CASSLSWSNNSPLHF.

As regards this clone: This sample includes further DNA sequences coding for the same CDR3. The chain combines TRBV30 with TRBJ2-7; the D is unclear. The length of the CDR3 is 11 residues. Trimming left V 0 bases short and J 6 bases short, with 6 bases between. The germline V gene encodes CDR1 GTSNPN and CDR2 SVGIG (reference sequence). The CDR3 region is CAWSVGSEQYF. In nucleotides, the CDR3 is TGTGCCTGGAGTGTAGGGTCCGAGCAGTACTTC. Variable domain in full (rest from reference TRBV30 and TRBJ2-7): SQTIHQWPATLVQPVGSPLSLECTVEGTSNPNLYWYRQAAGRGLQLLFYSVGIGQISSEVPQNLSASRPQDRQFILSSKKLLLSDSGFYLCAWSVGSEQYFGPGTRLTVT.

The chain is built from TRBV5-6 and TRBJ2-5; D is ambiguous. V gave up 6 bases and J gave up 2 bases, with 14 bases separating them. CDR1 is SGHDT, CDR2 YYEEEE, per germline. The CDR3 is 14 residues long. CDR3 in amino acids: CASTRIGIQETQYF. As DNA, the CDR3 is TGTGCCAGCACCCGGATAGGTATTCAAGAGACCCAGTACTTC.

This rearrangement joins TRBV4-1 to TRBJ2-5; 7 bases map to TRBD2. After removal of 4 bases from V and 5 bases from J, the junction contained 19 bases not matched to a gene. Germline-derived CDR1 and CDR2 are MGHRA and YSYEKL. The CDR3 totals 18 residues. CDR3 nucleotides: TGCGCCAGCAGCCCTCAAGTCCAAGGACCGGGGGGAGGGGAGACCCAGTACTTC. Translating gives CASSPQVQGPGGGETQYF.

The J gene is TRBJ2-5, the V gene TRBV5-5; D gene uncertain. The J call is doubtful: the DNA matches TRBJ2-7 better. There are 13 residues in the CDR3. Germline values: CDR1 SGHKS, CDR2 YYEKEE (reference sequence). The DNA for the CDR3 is TGTGCCAGCAGCTTGGACATTTCCTACGAGCAGTACTTC. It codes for CASSLDISYEQYF.

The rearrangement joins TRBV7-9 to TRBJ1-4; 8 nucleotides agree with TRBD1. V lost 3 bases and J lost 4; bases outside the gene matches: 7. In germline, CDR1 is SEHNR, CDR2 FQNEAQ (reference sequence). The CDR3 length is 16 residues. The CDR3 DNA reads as TGTGCCAGCAGCTTTGTGACAGGGGTGGGTAATGAAAAACTGTTTTTT. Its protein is CASSFVTGVGNEKLFF.

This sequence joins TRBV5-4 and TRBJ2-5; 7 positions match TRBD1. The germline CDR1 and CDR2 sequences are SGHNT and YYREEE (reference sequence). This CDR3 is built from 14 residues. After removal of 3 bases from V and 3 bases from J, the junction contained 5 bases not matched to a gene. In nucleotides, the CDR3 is TGTGCCAGCAGCTACCCCGACAGGGAAGAGACCCAGTACTTC. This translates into CASSYPDREETQYF.

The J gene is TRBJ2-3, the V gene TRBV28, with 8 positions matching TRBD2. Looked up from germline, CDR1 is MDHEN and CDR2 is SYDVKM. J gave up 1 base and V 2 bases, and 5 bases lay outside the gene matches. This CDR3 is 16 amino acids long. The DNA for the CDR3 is TGTGCCAGCAGTTTACTTGCGGGGGGTGGCACAGATACGCAGTATTTT. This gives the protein CASSLLAGGGTDTQYF.

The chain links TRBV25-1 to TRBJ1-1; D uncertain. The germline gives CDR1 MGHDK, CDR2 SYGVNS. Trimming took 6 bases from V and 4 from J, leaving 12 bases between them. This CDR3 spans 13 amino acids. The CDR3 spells CASRAEPGTEAFF. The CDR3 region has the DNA TGTGCCAGCAGAGCAGAGCCCGGCACTGAAGCTTTCTTT.

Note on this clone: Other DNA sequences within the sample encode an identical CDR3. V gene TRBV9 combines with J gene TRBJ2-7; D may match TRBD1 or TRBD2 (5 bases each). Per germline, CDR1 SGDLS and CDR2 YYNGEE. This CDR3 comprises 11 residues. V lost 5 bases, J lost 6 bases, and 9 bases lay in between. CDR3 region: CASSPGGEQYF. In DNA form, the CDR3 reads TGTGCCAGCAGTCCTGGGGGCGAGCAGTACTTC. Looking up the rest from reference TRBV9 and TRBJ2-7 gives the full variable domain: DSGVTQTPKHLITATGQRVTLRCSPRSGDLSVYWYQQSLDQGLQFLIQYYNGEERAKGNILERFSAQQFPDLHSELNLSSLELGDSALYFCASSPGGEQYFGPGTRLTVT.

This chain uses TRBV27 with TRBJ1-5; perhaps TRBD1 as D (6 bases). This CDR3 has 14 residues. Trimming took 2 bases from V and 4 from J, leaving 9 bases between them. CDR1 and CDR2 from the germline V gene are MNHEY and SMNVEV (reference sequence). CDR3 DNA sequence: TGTGCCAGCAGTTTAGGGGACATTAATCAGCCCCAGCATTTT. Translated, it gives CASSLGDINQPQHF.

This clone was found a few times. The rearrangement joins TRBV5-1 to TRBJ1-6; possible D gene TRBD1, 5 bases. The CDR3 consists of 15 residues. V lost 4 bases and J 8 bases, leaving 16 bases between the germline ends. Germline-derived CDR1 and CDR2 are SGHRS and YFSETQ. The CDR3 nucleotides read TGCGCCAGCAGCCCGGGGGATAGAATGGATTCACCCCTCCACTTT. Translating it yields CASSPGDRMDSPLHF.

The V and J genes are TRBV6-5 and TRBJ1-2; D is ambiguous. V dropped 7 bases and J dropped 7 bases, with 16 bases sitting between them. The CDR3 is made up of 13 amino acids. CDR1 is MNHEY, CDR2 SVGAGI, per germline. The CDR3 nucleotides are TGTGCCAGCAAAGAGGCGCCTCTATCTGGCTACACCTTC. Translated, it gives CASKEAPLSGYTF.